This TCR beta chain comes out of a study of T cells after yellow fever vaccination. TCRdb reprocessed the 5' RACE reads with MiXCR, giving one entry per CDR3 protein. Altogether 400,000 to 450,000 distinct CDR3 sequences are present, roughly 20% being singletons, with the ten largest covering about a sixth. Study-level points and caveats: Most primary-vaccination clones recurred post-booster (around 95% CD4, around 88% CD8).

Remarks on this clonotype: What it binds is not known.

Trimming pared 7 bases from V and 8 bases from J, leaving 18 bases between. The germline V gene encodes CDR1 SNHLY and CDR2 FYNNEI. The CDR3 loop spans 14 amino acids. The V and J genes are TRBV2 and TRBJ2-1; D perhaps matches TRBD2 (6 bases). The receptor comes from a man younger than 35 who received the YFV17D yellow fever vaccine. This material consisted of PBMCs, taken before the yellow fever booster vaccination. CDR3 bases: TGTGCCAGCACTGGAGGGGTGGTACTCGATGAGCAGTTCTTC. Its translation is CASTGGVVLDEQFF.